This T cell receptor beta chain came from a study of cytomegalovirus exposure and HLA in healthy donors (dated by TCRdb to about 2017). Concerning the study at large: According to an earlier analysis of several hundred of the donors, about 179 million T cells yielded 90 million to 130 million unique TCR beta sequences and approximately 300 Gb of sequence data. Every repertoire in the discovery cohort had been generated on one and the same sequencing platform. The aim of the study was to test whether cataloging public T cell receptors could identify signatures of past pathogen exposure. A handful of DR-DQ haplotypes were handled as single units for association and clustering because linkage in the cohort was strong. The number of typed donors differed by locus: about 620-640 for A, B, C, DRB1 and DQB1; 500 to 550 for DQA1; 606 for DPA1; and roughly 470 for DPB1. Using immunosequencing, the study profiled T cell repertoires from around 680 subjects and related those repertoires to cytomegalovirus serostatus. High-throughput TCR immunosequencing, statistical association of individual TCRs with disease status, and machine learning were combined to predict cytomegalovirus infection status. Along with the approximately 700-subject first cohort, a separate validation cohort of 120 different subjects was used. In the later analysis, no new phenotypic data were used to find candidate immune exposures; instead, reliance was placed on TCR beta sequences and their occurrence across donors. Among a few hundred genotyped donors of the cohort, an average of approximately 240,000 unique TCR beta nucleotide sequences were sequenced per donor, 15% to 20% of them non-productive. To decide whether each TCR beta V gene segment behaved as functional or pseudogenic, an earlier analysis of over 500 of the donors relied on high-throughput TCR beta sequencing. A later genetic analysis used genome-wide SNP genotypes for about 60% of the roughly 700 donors, treating that subset as a discovery cohort. HLA typing covered class I and class II loci at four-digit resolution. Donor age, sex, ethnicity and CMV serostatus were compiled alongside the repertoire data. A later analysis re-analyzed previously published TCR beta repertoires from 500 to 700 donors and added high-resolution HLA genotyping to study TCR occurrence patterns. Approximately 310 gigabases of sequencing data and approximately 93 million unique TCR sequences were included in an early release covering 550 to 800 HLA-typed donors. Of the approximately 400 genotyped donors, 81% were placed in the genetic ancestry cluster associated with self-reported Caucasian donors.

The full study reports these points: A later genetic analysis reported fewer N-insertions in productive TCRs among donors in an Asian-associated ancestry cluster than the approximately 670-donor mean. When HLA alleles, especially DR and DQ, strongly co-occurred, TCR associations were difficult to assign to individual alleles. HLA typing was unavailable for some donors at each locus, so association tests used only the typed subset. This cohort had only TCR beta chains sequenced, and the lack of alpha or paired-chain data limited which features could be detected. An association between a missense DCLRE1C variant and V-gene and J-gene trimming of TCR beta chains was found in a later genetic analysis and replicated in an independent cohort. The 87-base-pair reads could not distinguish some IMGT-functional V segments, including TRBV6-2 and TRBV6-3, so those segments were excluded. In a later analysis, most CMV-associated TCR beta chains were found to appear HLA-restricted, with HLA associations seemingly driven largely by CMV exposure. In a later analysis, the rate of TCR association differed among HLA loci, with DRB1 alleles having the most associated TCRs and HLA-C alleles having the fewest. Presence/absence analyses assumed roughly uniform sequencing depth across donors, an assumption that may not hold. An earlier analysis of approximately 530 of the donors showed that most TCR beta V segments appeared in productive rearrangements either about 90% or about 30% of the time, which broadly matched IMGT annotations. Linkage disequilibrium might explain the correlated functional status among segregating V segments, but an unknown experimental factor could not be ruled out. Because counts were too low, more than 15 rarely observed V segments, including chromosome 9 orphons, were left out of the earlier analysis of some 640 of the donors. A further reported finding was that TCR beta sequences accurately predicted the HLA-A and HLA-B alleles for most subjects in the first cohort. A few of the identified cytomegalovirus-associated TCR beta chains were confirmed in vitro to be specific for cytomegalovirus antigens. At a false discovery rate of 0.05, a later analysis linked under 20,000 TCR beta sequences to specific HLA alleles. A later analysis reported that several top co-occurrence clusters appeared linked to parvovirus B19, influenza, CMV and Epstein-Barr virus. A cluster of highly shared sequence variants was judged likely to represent a technical artifact of the sequencing pipeline. The classifier was reported to diagnose cytomegalovirus status with high specificity and sensitivity in both the original and validation cohorts. In a later analysis, HLA-associated TCR beta chains were found to be more clonally expanded and to have lower generation probabilities than equally common non-associated chains. The study listed over 150 TCR beta chains as associated with cytomegalovirus. Most TCR sequences were observed very rarely across donors, whereas some public TCRs were present in many individuals. CMV serostatus was the only immune exposure information available for the cohort. It was suggested by the authors that the approach could potentially be generalized to other disease states and immunological phenotypes.

The CDR3 covers 17 residues, taking in both the cysteine and the phenylalanine. Solely the CDR3 DNA is kept, with 51 bases framed from the first base. The germline V gene gives CDR1 as LGHNA and CDR2 as YSLEER. V trim: 4 bases; J trim: 10 bases; unmatched bases: 14. In total, 500 to 700 healthy bone marrow donors made up the cohort. At the time of sampling, all cohort members were nominally healthy, though unrecorded immune exposures were likely present. The donor was CMV seropositive and was included in the group of approximately 300 seropositive cohort members. A peripheral blood sample was provided by each donor, and peripheral blood mononuclear cells were used for TCR beta sequencing. Genomic DNA extraction from the blood cell samples was performed with the Qiagen DNeasy Blood Extraction Kit. To prepare the library, the immunoSEQ multiplex PCR assay was applied. A mixture of 60 forward primers for TCR Vbeta segments and 13 reverse primers for TCR Jbeta segments was used in the multiplex PCR. A multiplex PCR assay on genomic DNA amplified the CDR3 region of rearranged TCR beta genes. On the Illumina HiSeq System, the amplified TCR beta libraries were sequenced as 87-base-pair reads. The authors processed their data as follows. Across the 600 to 700 repertoires, a later analysis counted some 80 million unique TCR beta chains, around 11 million of which were shared by at least two donors. Raw reads were error-corrected and collapsed into unique sequences with a nearest-neighbor algorithm that merged closely related sequences to remove PCR and sequencing errors. V, D and J gene segments were assigned by aligning CDR3 sequences to IMGT reference sequences. Each retained sequence needed at least a six-nucleotide match to both a V gene segment and a J gene segment. A rearrangement counted as productive if the CDR3 had no stop codons and remained in frame with V and J, and every other rearrangement counted as non-productive. Following IMGT convention, CDR3 was defined as the stretch from the second conserved V-encoded cysteine to the conserved J-encoded phenylalanine. The earlier analysis of about 590 of the donors excluded sequences that lacked an unambiguous match to a single V gene segment. In an earlier analysis of a few hundred of the donors, a V segment was called functional when productive rearrangements were above 56.7%, and segregating when the standard deviation between donors exceeded 5%. A statistical classification framework was built for diagnosing cytomegalovirus status from the catalog of TCR beta chain sequences. In a later analysis, TCR nucleotide sequences were compared against IMGT/GENE-DB human TR gene sequences so that V and J genes could be assigned. Using the TCRdist pipeline, a later analysis assigned CDR3 sequences along with most-parsimonious VDJ recombination scenarios. In a later analysis, each TCR beta chain was defined by its CDR3 amino acid sequence together with its V-gene family, and reads without a unique V-gene family were excluded. As a way to deal with suspected cross-contamination and a sequencing artifact, a later analysis dropped 640 or so nucleotide sequences that were highly shared and had low generation probability. A later analysis calculated a clonal expansion index for each public chain from normalized within-repertoire ranks of inferred template counts. A later analysis computed generation probabilities with a VDJ recombination model fitted to out-of-frame rearrangements, and checked the results against IGoR. In a later analysis, TCR-TCR, TCR-HLA and TCR-CMV co-occurrence was scored with hypergeometric tests, and a repertoire-size bias correction was applied to TCR pairs. To estimate false discovery rates, a later analysis permuted the HLA or CMV assignments 20 times. A later analysis grouped co-occurring TCRs with DBSCAN, adding TCRdist sequence similarity when clustering within HLA-allele-positive subsets. Repertoires with fewer than 30,000 or more than 120,000 public chains were left out of co-occurrence clustering, as were roughly five repertoires with anomalous nucleotide sharing. TCRdb provides this immuneACCESS table in a form limited to in-frame rearrangements. Some clones are lacking; in checked studies, under half of them reflect an unresolved V gene, and why the rest are absent is not known. D and trimming were read from the DNA, whereas the V and J calls and clone size are those reported in that table. Within this sample are more than 60,000 clones, with more than 65% of them counted one time only. Of the sample, approximately 17% is held by the ten largest clones.

As to this clone: Its antigen is unknown. There are no base qualities to consult, and no much larger clone falls within one base.

The TCR sequence derives from a man between 65 and 79 years old in good health and CMV-seropositive. Here the chain combines TRBV4-3 and TRBJ2-1, with 12 bases in between that match TRBD2. Input material: PBMCs. In nucleotides, the sequence is TGCGCCAGCAGCCTCCACAGGACACTAGCGGGGGGCCGAGAGCAGTTCTTC. This is translated as CASSLHRTLAGGREQFF.